Sequencing of this T cell receptor (beta chain) was carried out in a study of blood T cells in healthy people across ages. CDR1 is SGHVS and CDR2 is FQNEAQ in the germline V gene. The CDR3 has 13 residues. V was shortened by 0 bases and J by 7 bases, with 9 bases between the two germline ends. RNA extraction gave at least 5 micrograms of total RNA per sample. A J-beta primer mix and a sample-barcoded 5' primer were used in a second PCR of about 7 to 12 cycles. Via MiXCR, TCRdb re-called the 5' RACE reads, giving one row per CDR3 protein. The sample has about 800,000 distinct CDR3 sequences, 58% seen once.

This clonotype was sampled from a man aged 30-40 years in good health. The V call is TRBV7-8, the J call TRBJ1-2; D possibly corresponds to TRBD1 (5 bases). Sample: blood. CDR3 DNA: TGTGCCAGCAGCTTAGCTCGGGGGTTTGGCTACACCTTC. Its translation is CASSLARGFGYTF.